This T cell receptor (beta chain) emerged from a study of B cell selection in AIRE deficiency. General study points: Shared Treg sequences were biased toward short CDR3s with few non-templated nucleotide insertions.

Comments on this clone: Its matching antigen is unknown.

V lost 4 bases and J lost 4; bases outside the gene matches: 12. The CDR3 is 16 amino acids. Germline V gene lookup returns CDR1 ENHRY and CDR2 SYGVKD. Regulatory T cells were sorted as CD4+CD25hiCD127low/negative. Data came from immunoSEQ multiplex PCR; TCRdb stores just in-frame clones and leaves some out. Found here are some 21,000 clones, approximately 94% of them singletons; the top ten hold around 2%. This receptor was identified in a human donor with AIRE deficiency. Sequencing was done on a sample of Tregs sorted from PBMCs. The chain couples TRBV10-3 to TRBJ2-7; 8 positions agree with TRBD2. CDR3 region: CAISAGPGLVSYEQYF. CDR3 coding DNA: TGTGCCATCAGTGCAGGCCCGGGACTAGTATCTTACGAGCAGTACTTC.